Given below is one TCR beta chain in context. Its specific antigen is unknown. It has no much larger one-base neighbor in the sample; base qualities were not kept. The data derive from a study of blood T cell repertoires in COVID-19 (dated by TCRdb to the early 2020s). Regarding the research as a whole: The collaborator samples originated in the United States, Italy and Spain and spanned the acute and convalescent phases of COVID-19. The dataset comprised deeply sampled blood TCRbeta repertoires from subjects exposed to, actively infected with, or recovered from COVID-19. A de-identified subject ID, COVID-19 status, age in years and sex were almost always included in the sample metadata. Where HLA class I and class II types were available, the types were taken from metadata supplied by the sample provider, not from assay-based typing. Samples were obtained from the ongoing ImmuneRACE study (first 160 participants) and from 1,254 subjects provided by 6 global collaborators. The repertoires were made available in a free public database intended to serve as a resource for research on the immune response to SARS-CoV-2. The prospective study material was composed of cDNA or gDNA derived from T cells, B-cell-depleted T cells, or PBMCs. Beyond this particular receptor, the publication reports: How much clinical and demographic metadata was included differed by source and by participant, and the metadata was provided uncurated.

TCRbeta CDR3 regions were amplified from genomic DNA using the immunoSEQ Assay, a bias-controlled multiplex PCR. Turning to the authors' computational methods: Within the assay, amplification of reference gene primers was used to estimate how many nucleated cells each sample contained. Sequence reads were collapsed and filtered to measure the absolute abundance of every unique TCRbeta CDR3 rearrangement. Productive Simpson clonality was computed per sample as the square root of Simpson's diversity index over productive rearrangements. TCRdb carries this immuneACCESS record with in-frame sequences only. Its versions omit some clonotypes, under half of them owing to an unresolved V gene in the studies checked, with the rest unexplained. The V and J calls and the clone size are those of that table, but D and trimming were determined from the DNA. This sample is represented by more than 200,000 clones; 85% to 90% of them were singletons. Clones ranked in the top ten supply under 14% of the sample.

In Seattle, one collaborating source enrolled patients while the infection was active and tracked those patients longitudinally over the course of disease. The collaborating institutions used their own protocols to collect whole blood in K2EDTA tubes. For TCRbeta analysis, collaborator samples were shipped as frozen whole blood, as isolated PBMCs, or as DNA extracted from either sample type. This sequence originates from a middle-aged man with COVID-19, enrolled during active disease. Sequencing input: peripheral blood.

The DNA reads as follows: TGTGCCAGCAGGGGACCAGGGGCAAACACCGGGGAGCTGTTTTTT. Its translation is CASRGPGANTGELFF. The V and J segments used are TRBV2 and TRBJ2-2; TRBD1 is a possible D gene, resting on 6 matching bases. V is pared back by 6 bases and J by 2 bases, with 13 bases lying between the germline termini. CDR1 and CDR2 were assigned from the germline V gene as SNHLY and FYNNEI. Including cysteine and phenylalanine, the CDR3 has 15 amino acids. The sequence is cut down to CDR3 DNA, 45 bases in frame from base 1.